A selection of T cell receptor beta chains follows, all from one sample in a study of control samples from healthy donors and cancer patients. Sequenced by immunoSEQ multiplex PCR; TCRdb stores in-frame clones only, minus some. The profile shows around 90,000 clones, 86% of them singletons. The material sequenced was blood. The receptors originated from a man aged 25-45 years in good health. CDR3s include the opening cysteine and the closing phenylalanine or tryptophan. The D gene is left open where the match is weak. Clone size is stated in some rows and not others, as once, few, many or a class when expanded.

- - TRBJ2-5 TRBV6-5 TGTGCCAGCAGTTCATCGGGGACCCAGTACTTC CASSSSGTQYF
TRBD2 - TRBJ2-1 TRBV9 TGTGCCAGCAGCGTAGGGGTAGTGGGACTATACAATGAGCAGTTCTTC CASSVGVVGLYNEQFF
TRBD1 - TRBJ1-1 TRBV12-3/TRBV12-4 TGTGCCAGCAGGACAGGGGGTGGTACTGAAGCTTTCTTT CASRTGGGTEAFF
TRBD1 - TRBJ1-1 TRBV19 TGTGCCAGTAGTATCCTGACAGGGCTGGAGAACACTGAAGCTTTCTTT CASSILTGLENTEAFF
- - TRBJ2-5 TRBV5-6 TGTGCCAGCAGCTTGGTAGGTCCTCAAGAGACCCAGTACTTC CASSLVGPQETQYF
TRBD1 once TRBJ2-1 TRBV19 TGTGCCAGTAGTACCAGCACAGGGGGTGCCCTGAATGAGCAGTTCTTC CASSTSTGGALNEQFF
TRBD1 - TRBJ1-2 TRBV7-9 TGTGCCAGCAGCTTGGGACAGGGGCGTGGCTACACCTTC CASSLGQGRGYTF
TRBD1 - TRBJ1-1 TRBV5-1 TGCGCCAGCAGCAAGGACAGGGGGCGGACTGAAGCTTTCTTT CASSKDRGRTEAFF
TRBD1 - TRBJ1-2 TRBV6-5 TGTGCCAGCAGTCTGGACTCGGGACAGGGGAGCGGCTACACCTTC CASSLDSGQGSGYTF
- - TRBJ2-7 TRBV7-9 TGTGCCAGCAGCTTAAAAGCCCCCAGGGATAATCCCTACGAGCAGTACTTC CASSLKAPRDNPYEQYF
- - TRBJ2-4 TRBV9 TGTGCCAGCAGCGTAGCTCTGTCGGGCCGGGTTCAGTACTTC CASSVALSGRVQYF
TRBD1 - TRBJ1-2 TRBV6-6 TGTGCCAGCAGTTACCAAGGTGGGCAGGGGGCCTATGGCTACACCTTC CASSYQGGQGAYGYTF
- - TRBJ1-1 TRBV18 TGTGCCAGCTCACCTACCAATCAACAGGGTAACACTGAAGCTTTCTTT CASSPTNQQGNTEAFF